The 3 T cell receptor beta chains presented below share a single source sample, sequenced in a study of PD-1 blockade in classical Hodgkin lymphoma. All the patients suffered relapse after autologous stem cell transplantation, and brentuximab vedotin exposure differed. This table comes from immunoSEQ multiplex PCR, and its TCRdb copy is limited to in-frame clones, with some not included. The data hold 95,000 or so clones, with approximately 83% observed a single time. The sequences come from peripheral blood mononuclear cells (PBMCs), collected at baseline. Receptors originate from a human donor with classical Hodgkin lymphoma.

About this clone itself: The sample has other DNA sequences that encode this CDR3 too. The V and J genes are TRBV28 and TRBJ2-7; 8 bases are shared with TRBD1. CDR3 size: 14 residues. CDR1 is MDHEN and CDR2 is SYDVKM in the germline V gene. The ends lost 3 bases at V and 4 bases at J; junction bases unmatched: 5. The CDR3 DNA follows: TGTGCCAGCAGTTTGCCCGGGACAGGTTACGAGCAGTACTTC. Translation: CASSLPGTGYEQYF.

J is TRBJ1-1 and V is TRBV7-8; D remains unclear. V was trimmed by 2 bases and J by 0 bases, leaving 10 bases between them. There are 15 residues in the CDR3. CDR1 is SGHVS and CDR2 is FQNEAQ in the germline V gene. The CDR3 DNA reads as TGTGCCAGCAGCTTACCGACGGGGATGAACACTGAAGCTTTCTTT. This gives the protein CASSLPTGMNTEAFF.

This rearrangement joins TRBV5-1 to TRBJ2-1; TRBD2 agrees at 8 bases. Germline V gives CDR1 SGHRS, CDR2 YFSETQ. Unmatched junction bases numbered 4, after V lost 0 bases and J lost 8 bases. The CDR3 has 14 residues. The CDR3 DNA is TGCGCCAGCAGCTTGGACGGGAGGGTCGATGAGCAGTTCTTC. Translated: CASSLDGRVDEQFF.